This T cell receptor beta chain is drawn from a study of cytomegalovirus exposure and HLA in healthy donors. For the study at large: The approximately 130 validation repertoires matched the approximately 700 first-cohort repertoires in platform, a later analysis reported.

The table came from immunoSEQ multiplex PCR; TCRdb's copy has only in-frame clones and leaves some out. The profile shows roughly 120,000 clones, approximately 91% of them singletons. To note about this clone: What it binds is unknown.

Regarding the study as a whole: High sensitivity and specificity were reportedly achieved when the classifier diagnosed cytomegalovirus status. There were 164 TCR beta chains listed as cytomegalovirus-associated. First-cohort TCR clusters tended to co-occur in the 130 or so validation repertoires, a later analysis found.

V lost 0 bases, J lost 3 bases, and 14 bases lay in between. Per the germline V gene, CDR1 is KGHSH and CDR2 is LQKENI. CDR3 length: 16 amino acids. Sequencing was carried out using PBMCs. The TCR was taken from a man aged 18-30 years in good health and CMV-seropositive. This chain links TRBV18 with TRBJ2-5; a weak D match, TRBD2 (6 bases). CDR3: CASSPPVVADKETQYF. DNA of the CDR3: TGTGCCAGCTCACCACCGGTGGTAGCGGATAAAGAGACCCAGTACTTC.